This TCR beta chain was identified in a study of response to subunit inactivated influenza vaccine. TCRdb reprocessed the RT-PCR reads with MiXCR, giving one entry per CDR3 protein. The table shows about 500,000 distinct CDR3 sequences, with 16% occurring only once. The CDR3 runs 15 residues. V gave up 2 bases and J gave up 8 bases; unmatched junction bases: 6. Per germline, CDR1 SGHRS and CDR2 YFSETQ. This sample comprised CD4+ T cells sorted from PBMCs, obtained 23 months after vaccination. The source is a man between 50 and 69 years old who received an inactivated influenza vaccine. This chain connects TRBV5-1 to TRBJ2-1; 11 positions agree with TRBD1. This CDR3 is CASSFGTGGFHEQFF. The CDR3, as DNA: TGCGCCAGCAGCTTTGGGACAGGGGGTTTTCATGAGCAGTTCTTC.